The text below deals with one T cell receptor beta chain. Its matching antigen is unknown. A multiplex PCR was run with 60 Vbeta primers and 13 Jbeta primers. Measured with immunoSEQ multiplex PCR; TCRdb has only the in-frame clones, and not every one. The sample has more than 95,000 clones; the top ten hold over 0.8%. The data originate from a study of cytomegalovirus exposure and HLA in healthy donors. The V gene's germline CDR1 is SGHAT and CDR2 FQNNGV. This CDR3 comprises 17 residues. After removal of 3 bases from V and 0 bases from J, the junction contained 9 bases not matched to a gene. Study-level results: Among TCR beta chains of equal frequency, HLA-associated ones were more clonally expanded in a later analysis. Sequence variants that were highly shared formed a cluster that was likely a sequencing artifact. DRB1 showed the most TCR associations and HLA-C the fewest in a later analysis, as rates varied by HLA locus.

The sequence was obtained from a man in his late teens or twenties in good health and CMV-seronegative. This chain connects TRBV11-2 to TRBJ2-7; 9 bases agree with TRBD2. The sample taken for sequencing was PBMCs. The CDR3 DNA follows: TGTGCCAGCAGCTTTCGCCCGACTAGCGGAGGCTCCTACGAGCAGTACTTC. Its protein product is CASSFRPTSGGSYEQYF.